One sample yielded the 28 T cell receptor beta chains listed below, sequenced in a study of T cell repertoires in cytomegalovirus infection. TCRdb called the reads again in MiXCR, with one record for every CDR3 protein. The sample contains roughly 150,000 distinct CDR3 sequences, roughly 18% of which appear only once. Specimen: CD8+ T cells from PBMCs. These receptors originate from a human donor in good health (CMV status not recorded). Some clones in this sample may be carry-over from other donors' samples.

This chain connects TRBV6-2 or TRBV6-3 to TRBJ2-7, with D perhaps matching TRBD1 (5 bases). Germline loops: CDR1 MNHEY, CDR2 SVGEGT. The CDR3 is 15 amino acids. Trimming left V 7 bases short and J 6 bases short, with 22 bases between. The CDR3: CASKTVRGPSLEQYF. CDR3 in DNA: TGTGCCAGCAAAACTGTAAGGGGCCCAAGTCTCGAGCAGTACTTC.

The gene calls are TRBV4-1 and TRBJ1-1; D is possibly TRBD1 (6 bases). The CDR3 covers 17 residues. From germline, CDR1 is MGHRA and CDR2 YSYEKL. V gave up 3 bases and J gave up 1 base, with 18 bases separating them. This chain's CDR3 is CASSQTEGGVRNTEAFF. The CDR3 DNA follows: TGCGCCAGCAGCCAGACTGAGGGGGGGGTCCGGAACACTGAAGCTTTCTTT.

J is TRBJ2-1 and V is TRBV6-5; no clear D gene. The CDR3 sequence is 13 residues long. Germline CDR1 reads MNHEY; CDR2 reads SVGAGI. V was cut by 8 bases and J by 0 bases, with 8 bases left in between. The DNA of the CDR3 is TGTGCCAGCCGCAAGAACTCCTACAATGAGCAGTTCTTC. Amino acid sequence: CASRKNSYNEQFF.

This clonotype appeared many times. The V gene is TRBV10-3, the J gene TRBJ2-1, with D possibly matching TRBD2 (5 bases). Germline V lookup: CDR1 ENHRY, CDR2 SYGVKD. This CDR3 spans 15 amino acids. V shed 1 base and J shed 1 base, with 8 bases lying between them. The CDR3 bases are TGTGCCATCAGTGAGTTGGAGCGGTCCTACAATGAGCAGTTCTTC. Protein: CAISELERSYNEQFF.

This clonotype occurred many times. The rearrangement uses TRBV2 and TRBJ2-3, with 7 bases matching TRBD2. The CDR3 loop spans 15 amino acids. Germline CDR1 is SNHLY and CDR2 is FYNNEI. The ends lost 4 bases at V and 4 bases at J; junction bases unmatched: 8. The CDR3 protein is CASSVRGLVADTQYF. DNA for the CDR3: TGTGCCAGCAGTGTAAGAGGACTAGTAGCAGATACGCAGTATTTT.

The chain has TRBV29-1 and TRBJ1-2; D is undetermined. V was clipped by 5 bases and J by 1 base, with 5 bases between them. Germline CDR1 is SQVTM and CDR2 is ANQGSEA. This CDR3 has 11 residues. This CDR3 reads CSVQNNYGYTF. The CDR3 DNA reads TGCAGCGTTCAGAATAACTATGGCTACACCTTC.

This clonotype was recorded once. This chain joins TRBV24-1 and TRBJ2-2, with 7 bases identical to TRBD1. In germline, CDR1 is KGHDR, CDR2 SFDVKD. V was clipped by 1 base and J by 4 bases; unmatched bases: 5. The CDR3 spans 16 residues. CDR3 sequence reads: CATSDFAQGPTGELFF. CDR3 DNA sequence: TGTGCCACCAGTGATTTTGCACAGGGGCCCACCGGGGAGCTGTTTTTT.

CDR3 protein: CASSLTAGLSYEQYF. For the CDR3, the DNA is TGTGCCAGCAGCTTGACCGCCGGCCTGAGCTACGAGCAGTACTTC. V gene TRBV6-5 combines with J gene TRBJ2-7; no reliable D call. CDR3 size: 15 residues. Trimming pared 6 bases from V and 3 bases from J, leaving 18 bases between. Per germline, CDR1 MNHEY and CDR2 SVGAGI.

This clonotype was seen a handful of times. The chain links TRBV29-1 to TRBJ1-1; D is ambiguous. The V and J ends lost 5 bases and 5 bases respectively, with 9 bases between them. This CDR3 is built from 11 residues. Germline CDR1 reads SQVTM; CDR2 reads ANQGSEA. CDR3 DNA: TGCAGCGTTCCTGAAGGTACTGAAGCTTTCTTT. Its protein is CSVPEGTEAFF.

The gene calls are TRBV5-1 and TRBJ1-1; the D is unclear. The V end lost 4 bases, the J end lost 7 bases, and 11 bases lay between the germline ends. CDR3 length equals 12 residues. CDR1 and CDR2 (germline): SGHRS, YFSETQ. The DNA for the CDR3 is TGCGCCAGCAGCCTCTACGGCAATGAAGCTTTCTTT. Its translation is CASSLYGNEAFF.

V gene TRBV14 combines with J gene TRBJ2-1, with D perhaps matching TRBD2 (5 bases). Germline V gene lookup returns CDR1 SGHDN and CDR2 FVKESK. Trimming cost V 1 base and J 10 bases, with 17 bases left between them. The CDR3 is 15 amino acids. CDR3 DNA sequence: TGTGCCAGCAGCCAAGTAACGAGGGTCCAGTGGGAGCAGTTCTTC. It specifies CASSQVTRVQWEQFF.

This clonotype was counted between two and nine times. This chain links TRBV7-2 with TRBJ2-7, with D perhaps TRBD1 (5 bases). Trimming removed 5 bases at V and 6 bases at J, with 14 bases between. The CDR3 is 13 amino acids. Germline CDR1 and CDR2: SGHTA and FQGNSA. The CDR3 is CASSPSGRTEQYF. The CDR3 region has the DNA TGTGCCAGCAGCCCGTCAGGGCGGACCGAGCAGTACTTC.

This chain joins TRBV5-5 and TRBJ2-1; no clear D gene. The V gene's germline CDR1 is SGHKS and CDR2 YYEKEE (reference sequence). The length of the CDR3 is 13 residues. The V end was cut by 0 bases, the J end by 9 bases, with 10 bases between. The CDR3 is CASSLGTRTEQFF. CDR3 coding DNA: TGTGCCAGCAGCTTGGGCACACGCACTGAGCAGTTCTTC.

The chain couples TRBV14 to TRBJ2-3, with D unclear. The germline V and J ends were trimmed by 2 bases and 7 bases, with 10 bases remaining between them. Looked up from germline, CDR1 is SGHDN and CDR2 is FVKESK. The CDR3 extends over 13 amino acids. Written as DNA, the CDR3 is TGTGCCAGCAGCCAATGGGTGTTCAATACGCAGTATTTT. Residues: CASSQWVFNTQYF.

This clonotype occurred a few times. This chain uses TRBV20-1 with TRBJ2-7, with 7 bases identical to TRBD1. The CDR3 sequence is 14 residues long. J was trimmed by 4 bases and V by 5 bases; bases with no gene match: 11. Germline values: CDR1 DFQATT, CDR2 SNEGSKA (reference sequence). CDR3 sequence: CSALGGDRTYEQYF. The CDR3 DNA follows: TGCAGTGCTTTAGGGGGCGATAGAACTTACGAGCAGTACTTC.

In this sample, this clonotype turned up many times. V and J are TRBV19 and TRBJ2-7; 9 bases match TRBD1. Germline lookup yields CDR1 LNHDA and CDR2 SQIVND (reference sequence). The CDR3 is 14 amino acids. J lost 2 bases, V lost 9 bases, and 8 bases had no gene match. CDR3 protein: CASSPGQGTYEQYF. The CDR3 coding sequence is TGTGCCAGCAGCCCGGGACAGGGAACCTACGAGCAGTACTTC.

This clonotype was observed many times. The genes are TRBV20-1 and TRBJ2-1; 7 bases agree with TRBD2. CDR1 DFQATT and CDR2 SNEGSKA come from the germline V gene (reference sequence). J gave up 10 bases and V 6 bases, and 18 bases lay outside the gene matches. The CDR3 has 15 residues. The CDR3 protein is CSAHLAAALENEQFF. The CDR3 DNA sequence: TGCAGTGCGCATCTAGCGGCAGCACTTGAAAACGAGCAGTTCTTC.

CDR3 sequence (DNA): TGTGCCAGCAGTTTCCCCGCAGAGGACACTGAAGCTTTCTTT. It codes for CASSFPAEDTEAFF. The chain has TRBV28 and TRBJ1-1; D is uncertain. Per germline, CDR1 MDHEN and CDR2 SYDVKM. Deletions cut 3 bases from V and 3 bases from J, with 11 bases between. This CDR3 comprises 14 residues.

This rearrangement joins TRBV6-8 to TRBJ2-7; maybe TRBD2 (5 bases). The CDR3 spans 13 residues. V shed 4 bases and J shed 3 bases, with 10 bases lying between them. Per the germline V gene, CDR1 is MNHGY and CDR2 is SAAAGT. CDR3 protein: CASSWTPNYEQYF. In nucleotides, the CDR3 is TGTGCCAGCAGTTGGACTCCGAACTACGAGCAGTACTTC.

This clonotype was picked up a small number of times. The CDR3 loop is CASSKAGSPLHF. CDR3 nucleotide sequence: TGTGCCAGCAGCAAGGCTGGTTCACCCCTCCACTTT. The chain links TRBV4-2 to TRBJ1-6; D remains unclear. Looked up from germline, CDR1 is LGHNA and CDR2 is YNFKEQ. V was pared by 5 bases and J by 9 bases, with 8 bases between. The length of the CDR3 is 12 residues.

V is TRBV6-5 and J is TRBJ2-5; no definite D call. V lost 6 bases to trimming and J lost 1 base, with 9 bases between them. There are 13 residues in the CDR3. The V gene's germline CDR1 is MNHEY and CDR2 SVGAGI. CDR3 DNA sequence: TGTGCCAGCAGCTACAGCTCCCAAGAGACCCAGTACTTC. Translating gives CASSYSSQETQYF.

The chain carries TRBV7-2 and TRBJ2-1; TRBD2 matches 7 bases. The CDR3 sequence is 16 residues long. The germline CDR1 and CDR2 sequences are SGHTA and FQGNSA. With V trimmed by 2 bases and J by 3 bases, 7 bases remained unmatched. CDR3 loop: CASSLLGLAVYNEQFF. CDR3 nucleotides: TGTGCCAGCAGCTTACTGGGGCTAGCGGTCTACAATGAGCAGTTCTTC.

In this sample, this clonotype turned up a few times. The chain couples TRBV20-1 to TRBJ1-2; D not certain. The CDR3 covers 13 residues. V was shortened by 3 bases and J by 3 bases, with 11 bases between the two germline ends. CDR1 is DFQATT and CDR2 is SNEGSKA in the germline V gene (reference sequence). The CDR3 loop reads CSASRLVDYGYTF. The DNA of the CDR3 is TGCAGTGCTAGCCGACTTGTAGACTATGGCTACACCTTC.

The chain combines TRBV4-2 with TRBJ2-1; D is unresolved. Trimming stripped 1 base from V and 6 bases from J, with 13 bases between. CDR1 is LGHNA, CDR2 YNFKEQ, per germline. CDR3 length equals 15 residues. Written as DNA, the CDR3 is TGTGCCAGCAGCCAAGTCCCCAATAGTCCCAATGAGCAGTTCTTC. Translating it yields CASSQVPNSPNEQFF.

This clonotype was counted many times. This chain links TRBV10-3 with TRBJ2-1; D is unresolved. Trimming removed 3 bases at V and 9 bases at J, with 9 bases between. The CDR3 is 12 residues long. CDR1 and CDR2 from the germline V gene are ENHRY and SYGVKD. CDR3: CAISDNGVEQFF. The CDR3, as DNA: TGTGCCATCAGTGATAATGGAGTTGAGCAGTTCTTC.

This clonotype was detected many times. V and J are TRBV4-3 and TRBJ2-1; 11 positions agree with TRBD2. From germline, CDR1 is LGHNA and CDR2 YSLEER. The CDR3 is 15 amino acids. Unmatched junction bases numbered 4, after V lost 4 bases and J lost 5 bases. CDR3 sequence: CASSLGTSGNNEQFF. The CDR3 DNA is TGCGCCAGCAGCCTGGGGACTAGCGGAAACAATGAGCAGTTCTTC.

This clonotype came up a few times. The chain has TRBV13 and TRBJ2-5; TRBD1 matches 9 bases. The germline CDR1 and CDR2 sequences are PRHDT and FYEKMQ (reference sequence). The CDR3 has 18 amino acids. Trimming cost V 1 base and J 4 bases; bases outside gene matches: 13. The CDR3 bases are TGTGCCAGCAGCTTAGACGTTTCCGGACAGGGGCGTAGAGAGACCCAGTACTTC. Its protein is CASSLDVSGQGRRETQYF.

The chain is built from TRBV28 and TRBJ2-3, with 10 nucleotides matching TRBD2. Germline-derived CDR1 and CDR2 are MDHEN and SYDVKM. This CDR3 has 18 residues. The trim removed 0 bases at V and 2 bases at J, leaving 8 bases unmatched. This chain's CDR3 is CASSLWASGSSPTDTQYF. CDR3 bases: TGTGCCAGCAGTTTATGGGCTAGCGGGAGTTCCCCCACAGATACGCAGTATTTT.